The 18 T cell receptor beta chains below were found in one sample sequenced in a study of T-cell reconstitution after alpha-beta-depleted transplantation in children. Unique molecular identifiers were incorporated when the TCRbeta library was constructed. TCRdb recomputed calls from the PCR reads with MiXCR, one row per CDR3 protein. The sample lists about 200,000 distinct CDR3 sequences; about 8.2% were seen once. The sequenced sample was PBMCs, mostly from graft donor cells, obtained 360 days after TCRalphabeta/CD19-depleted stem cell transplant. These receptors came from a male patient between 2 and 15 years old who had a stem cell transplant for acute myeloid leukemia, so the T cells may come from the graft donor.

This chain uses TRBV6-5 with TRBJ2-3, with TRBD2 matching over 8 bases. This CDR3 is 17 amino acids long. J was trimmed by 0 bases and V by 9 bases; bases with no gene match: 14. CDR1 and CDR2 (germline): MNHEY, SVGAGI. This chain's CDR3 is CASSVGRAASSTDTQYF. The CDR3 coding sequence is TGTGCCAGTTCGGTCGGGAGGGCCGCATCGAGCACAGATACGCAGTATTTT.

This clonotype has just a few counts. The chain is built from TRBV5-1 and TRBJ1-1; a weak D match, TRBD1 (5 bases). The CDR3 loop spans 12 amino acids. V lost 1 base, J lost 7 bases, and 8 bases lay in between. The germline V gene has CDR1 SGHRS and CDR2 YFSETQ. For the CDR3, the DNA is TGCGCCAGCAGCTTGCGAGGGGATGAAGCTTTCTTT. Its translation is CASSLRGDEAFF.

This clonotype has only a few counts. The chain couples TRBV7-8 to TRBJ1-6; unclear D gene. V shed 5 bases and J shed 13 bases, with 18 bases lying between them. The CDR3 extends over 14 amino acids. CDR1 and CDR2 from the germline V gene are SGHVS and FQNEAQ. CDR3 sequence (DNA): TGTGCCAGCAGCCACCTTGAGGTCCCCGTCCCCCTCCACTTT. This translates into CASSHLEVPVPLHF.

There are many counts of this clonotype. The CDR3 nucleotides are TGTGCCAGCTCGAGTCTCGGGAGCTCCTACAATGAGCAGTTCTTC. Translation gives CASSSLGSSYNEQFF. The chain employs TRBV18 and TRBJ2-1, with a tentative D call TRBD2 (6 bases). The CDR3 totals 15 residues. The ends were cut back, 6 bases at V and 0 bases at J, with 12 bases in the middle. Germline values: CDR1 KGHSH, CDR2 LQKENI.

This clonotype was recorded a few times. The rearrangement joins TRBV7-9 to TRBJ2-7, with TRBD2 matching over 8 bases. The V gene end was trimmed by 3 bases and the J gene end by 4 bases; junction bases not matched to a gene: 5. Germline-derived CDR1 and CDR2 are SEHNR and FQNEAQ (reference sequence). This CDR3 contains 14 residues. The CDR3 region is CASSFSGSAYEQYF. CDR3 in DNA: TGTGCCAGCAGCTTCAGCGGGAGTGCGTACGAGCAGTACTTC.

Ten or more counts support this clonotype. The chain has TRBV4-2 and TRBJ2-1; 7 nucleotides line up with TRBD1. Germline lookup yields CDR1 LGHNA and CDR2 YNFKEQ. This CDR3 comprises 15 residues. J gave up 2 bases and V 6 bases, and 7 bases lay outside the gene matches. The CDR3 here is CASRHRQGPYNEQFF. DNA of the CDR3: TGTGCCAGCAGGCACCGACAGGGCCCCTACAATGAGCAGTTCTTC.

The rearrangement links TRBV4-3 to TRBJ2-7, with D unresolved. This CDR3 has 13 residues. Trimming took 0 bases from V and 7 from J, leaving 10 bases between them. Germline loops: CDR1 LGHNA, CDR2 YSLEER. This chain's CDR3 is CASSQERGREQYF. The DNA of the CDR3 is TGCGCCAGCAGCCAAGAGAGAGGTCGGGAGCAGTACTTC.

This clonotype was seen a few times. The chain joins TRBV10-3 to TRBJ2-3; no reliable D call. CDR1 and CDR2 (germline): ENHRY, SYGVKD. Trimming left V 2 bases short and J 6 bases short, with 9 bases between. The length of the CDR3 is 13 residues. This chain's CDR3 is CAISEAGYDTQYF. In DNA form, the CDR3 reads TGTGCCATCAGTGAGGCAGGTTACGATACGCAGTATTTT.

This clonotype was seen a few times. The chain combines TRBV12-3 or TRBV12-4 with TRBJ2-7, with 11 bases fitting TRBD2. J gave up 4 bases and V 7 bases, and 3 bases lay outside the gene matches. The CDR3 extends over 13 amino acids. The CDR3 DNA follows: TGTGCCAGCATGGGGACTAGCGGTTACGAGCAGTACTTC. It encodes CASMGTSGYEQYF.

Many counts were recorded for this clonotype. The chain is built from TRBV6-1 and TRBJ2-2; D unclear. V was trimmed by 7 bases and J by 1 base, leaving 7 bases between them. The CDR3 covers 13 residues. Germline V gives CDR1 MNHNS, CDR2 SASEGT. As DNA, the CDR3 is TGTGCCAGCAAGGCCGGGAACACCGGGGAGCTGTTTTTT. Amino acid sequence: CASKAGNTGELFF.

In its sample, this clonotype was seen many times. This chain uses TRBV4-2 with TRBJ2-2; 14 nucleotides agree with TRBD2. Germline-derived CDR1 and CDR2 are LGHNA and YNFKEQ. The CDR3 is 15 residues long. Losses at the gene ends were 5 bases for V and 5 bases for J; bases not matched to a gene: 1. This CDR3 reads CASSGLAGGTGELFF. The CDR3 region has the DNA TGTGCCAGCAGCGGACTAGCGGGAGGAACCGGGGAGCTGTTTTTT.

This clonotype has ten or more counts. The rearrangement links TRBV4-3 to TRBJ2-7; D possibly uses TRBD1 or TRBD2 (5 bases each). The CDR3 is 13 amino acids. The V gene's germline CDR1 is LGHNA and CDR2 YSLEER. The V end lost 0 bases, the J end lost 6 bases, and 9 bases lay between the germline ends. The DNA for the CDR3 is TGCGCCAGCAGCCAAGAGCCCGGGGCCGAGCAGTACTTC. Translated: CASSQEPGAEQYF.

The V and J genes are TRBV3-1 and TRBJ1-1, with D hard to call. CDR3 length: 15 amino acids. CDR1 is LGHDT, CDR2 YNNKEL, per germline (reference sequence). V shed 1 base and J shed 1 base, with 10 bases lying between them. CDR3 sequence (DNA): TGTGCCAGCAGCCAAGTTCGTGACAAGAACACTGAAGCTTTCTTT. This encodes CASSQVRDKNTEAFF.

J is TRBJ2-7 and V is TRBV29-1; D possibly corresponds to TRBD1 (6 bases). The germline CDR1 and CDR2 sequences are SQVTM and ANQGSEA. CDR3 size: 13 residues. The ends were cut back, 4 bases at V and 2 bases at J, with 12 bases in the middle. As DNA, the CDR3 is TGCAGCGTTGGCCGGGGACAAACCTACGAGCAGTACTTC. It translates to CSVGRGQTYEQYF.

This clonotype was found many times. This chain joins TRBV7-3 and TRBJ2-2; the D is unclear. The CDR3 extends over 15 amino acids. The germline V gene encodes CDR1 SGHTA and CDR2 FQGTGA. V shed 4 bases and J shed 7 bases, with 16 bases lying between them. The CDR3: CASSYTPPRFGELFF. The CDR3 coding sequence is TGTGCCAGCAGCTACACACCCCCTAGGTTCGGGGAGCTGTTTTTT.

This clonotype appeared a few times. V usage is TRBV15 and J usage is TRBJ2-6; 7 nucleotides match TRBD1. The CDR3 spans 16 residues. The germline gives CDR1 LNHNV, CDR2 YYDKDF (reference sequence). The V segment lost 5 bases and the J segment 10 bases; nucleotides outside the gene matches: 14. The CDR3 DNA follows: TGTGCCACCAGCGGAAGTCCCGGGACAGTTTTTAACGTCCTGACTTTC. This codes for CATSGSPGTVFNVLTF.

This chain uses TRBV5-1 with TRBJ2-2; 7 bases are shared with TRBD1. The germline CDR1 and CDR2 sequences are SGHRS and YFSETQ. Germline trimming cut 3 bases from V and 4 bases from J; bases unmatched to any gene: 3. The CDR3 extends over 14 amino acids. CDR3 loop: CASSSGDSTGELFF. DNA of the CDR3: TGCGCCAGCAGCTCCGGGGACAGCACCGGGGAGCTGTTTTTT.

This clonotype was seen only a few times. The chain's CDR3 is CASRRRYNQPQHF. In DNA form, the CDR3 reads TGTGCCAGCAGACGTCGGTACAATCAGCCCCAGCATTTT. The chain joins TRBV27 to TRBJ1-5; no reliable D call. Trimming took off 6 bases at V and 3 bases at J, with 9 bases between the two ends. The V gene's germline CDR1 is MNHEY and CDR2 SMNVEV (reference sequence). The CDR3 is made up of 13 amino acids.